This T cell receptor (beta chain) was captured by sequencing in a study of preoperative IRX-2 immunotherapy in early breast cancer. Germline V gene lookup returns CDR1 LNHDA and CDR2 SQIVND (reference sequence). This CDR3 spans 16 amino acids. V was clipped by 1 base and J by 1 base; unmatched bases: 4. Here immunoSEQ multiplex PCR was the method, and the copy in TCRdb shows in-frame clones only, minus some. This sample has around 95,000 clones, with more than 80% found just once. Specified treatment: preoperative locoregional IRX-2 cytokine immunotherapy. Patients received preoperative, locoregional IRX-2 cytokine immunotherapy in a phase Ib study.

J is TRBJ1-5 and V is TRBV19; 7 bases align to TRBD1. The source of this sequence is a human donor with breast cancer. This sample comprised tumor tissue, obtained after IRX-2 immunotherapy. CDR3 sequence: CASSIATGFSNQPQHF. In DNA, the CDR3 is TGTGCCAGTAGTATAGCGACAGGGTTCAGCAATCAGCCCCAGCATTTT.